This TCR beta chain comes out of a study of blood T cell repertoires in COVID-19. Germline V gives CDR1 SNHLY, CDR2 FYNNEI. The CDR3 is 13 residues long. V shed 2 bases and J 6 bases; nucleotides not matched to a gene: 0. Sequencing used immunoSEQ multiplex PCR; TCRdb keeps in-frame clones, though not all of them. The sample has 50,000 or so clones, over 85% seen once. The sequence derives from a human donor in a cohort sampled during active COVID-19. Specimen: peripheral blood. V and J are TRBV2 and TRBJ1-4; 7 nucleotides align to TRBD1. The CDR3 DNA follows: TGTGCCAGCAGTGAACAGGGGGATGAAAAACTGTTTTTT. Its translation: CASSEQGDEKLFF.